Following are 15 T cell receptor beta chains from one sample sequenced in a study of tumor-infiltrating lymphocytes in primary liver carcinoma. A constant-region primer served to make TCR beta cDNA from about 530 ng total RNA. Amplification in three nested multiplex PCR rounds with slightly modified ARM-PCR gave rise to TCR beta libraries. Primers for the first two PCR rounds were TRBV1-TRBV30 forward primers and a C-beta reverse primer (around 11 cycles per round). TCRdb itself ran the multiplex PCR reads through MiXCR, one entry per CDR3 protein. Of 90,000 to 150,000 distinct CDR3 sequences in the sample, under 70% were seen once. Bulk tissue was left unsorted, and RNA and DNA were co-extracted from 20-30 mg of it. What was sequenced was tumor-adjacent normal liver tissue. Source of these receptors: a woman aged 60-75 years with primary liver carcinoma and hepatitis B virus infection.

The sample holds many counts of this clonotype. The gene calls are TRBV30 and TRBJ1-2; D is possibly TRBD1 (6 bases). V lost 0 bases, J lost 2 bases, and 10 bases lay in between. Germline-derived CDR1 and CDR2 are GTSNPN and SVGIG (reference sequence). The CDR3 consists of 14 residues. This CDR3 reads CAWSVSTGNYGYTF. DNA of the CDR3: TGTGCCTGGAGTGTATCCACAGGGAACTATGGCTACACCTTC.

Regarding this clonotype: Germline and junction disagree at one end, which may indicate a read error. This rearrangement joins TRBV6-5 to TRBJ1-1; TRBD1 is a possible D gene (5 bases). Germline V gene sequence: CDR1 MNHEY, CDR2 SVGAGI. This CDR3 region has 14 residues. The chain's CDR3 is CANSYGGVNTEAFF. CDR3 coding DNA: TGTGCCAACAGTTACGGGGGTGTTAACACTGAAGCTTTCTTT.

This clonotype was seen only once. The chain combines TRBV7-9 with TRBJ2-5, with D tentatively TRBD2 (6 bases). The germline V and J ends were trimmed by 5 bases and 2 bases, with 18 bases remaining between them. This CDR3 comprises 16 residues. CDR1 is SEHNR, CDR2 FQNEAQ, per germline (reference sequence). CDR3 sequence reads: CASSPPGPAGQETQYF. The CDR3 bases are TGTGCCAGCAGCCCACCGGGACCGGCGGGGCAAGAGACCCAGTACTTC.

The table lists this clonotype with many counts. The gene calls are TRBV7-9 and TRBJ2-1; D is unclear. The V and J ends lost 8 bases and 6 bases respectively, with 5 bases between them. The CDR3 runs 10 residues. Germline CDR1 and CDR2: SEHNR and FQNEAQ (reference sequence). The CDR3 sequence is CASGTNEQFF. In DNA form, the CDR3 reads TGTGCCAGCGGTACCAATGAGCAGTTCTTC.

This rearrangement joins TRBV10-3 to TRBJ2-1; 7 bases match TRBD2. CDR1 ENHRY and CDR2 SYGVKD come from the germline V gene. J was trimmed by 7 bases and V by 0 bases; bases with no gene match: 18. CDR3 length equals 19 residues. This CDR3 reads CAISESTTPRSGKINEQFF. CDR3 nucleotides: TGTGCCATCAGTGAGTCGACTACACCTAGGAGCGGGAAGATAAATGAGCAGTTCTTC.

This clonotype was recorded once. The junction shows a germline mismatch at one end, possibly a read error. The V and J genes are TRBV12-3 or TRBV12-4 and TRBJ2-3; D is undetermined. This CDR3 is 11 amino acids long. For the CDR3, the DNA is TGTACCAGCAACGACACAGATACGCAGTATTTT. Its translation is CTSNDTDTQYF.

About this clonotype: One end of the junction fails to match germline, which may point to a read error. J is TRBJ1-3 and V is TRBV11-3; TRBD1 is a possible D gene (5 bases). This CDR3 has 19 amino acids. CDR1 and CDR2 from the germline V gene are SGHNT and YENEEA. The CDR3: CVSSSDKGRVTYSGNTIYF. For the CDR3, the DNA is TGTGTCAGCAGCTCGGACAAGGGGCGCGTAACATATTCTGGAAACACCATATATTTT.

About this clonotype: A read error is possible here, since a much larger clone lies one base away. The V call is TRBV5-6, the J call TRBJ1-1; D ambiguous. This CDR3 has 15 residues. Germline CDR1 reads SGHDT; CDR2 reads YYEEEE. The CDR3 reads CVSSLAQRRRTEAFF. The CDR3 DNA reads TGTGTCAGCAGCTTGGCCCAGAGAAGGAGGACTGAAGCTTTCTTT. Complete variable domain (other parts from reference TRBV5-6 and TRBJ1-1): DAGVTQSPTHLIKTRGQQVTLRCSPKSGHDTVSWYQQALGQGPQFIFQYYEEEERQRGNFPDRFSGHQFPNYSSELNVNALLLGDSALYLCVSSLAQRRRTEAFFGQGTRLTVV.

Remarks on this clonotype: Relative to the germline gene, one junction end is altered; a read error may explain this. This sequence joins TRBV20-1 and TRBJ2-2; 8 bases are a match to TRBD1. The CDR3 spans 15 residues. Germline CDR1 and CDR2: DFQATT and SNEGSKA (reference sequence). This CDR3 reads CSFRQGARDTGEPFF. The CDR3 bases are TGCAGTTTCAGGCAGGGGGCGCGTGACACCGGGGAGCCGTTTTTT.

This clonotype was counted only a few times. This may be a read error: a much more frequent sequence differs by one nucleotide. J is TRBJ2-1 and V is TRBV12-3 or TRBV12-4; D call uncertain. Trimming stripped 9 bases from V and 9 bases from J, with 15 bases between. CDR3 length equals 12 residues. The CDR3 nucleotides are TGTGCCAGAATCAGTCACGATGGTGAGCAGTTCTTC. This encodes CARISHDGEQFF.

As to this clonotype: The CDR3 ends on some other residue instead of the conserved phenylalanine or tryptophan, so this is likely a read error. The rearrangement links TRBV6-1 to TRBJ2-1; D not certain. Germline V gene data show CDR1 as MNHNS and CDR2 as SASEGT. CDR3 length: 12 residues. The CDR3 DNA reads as TGTGTCAGCAATGAACCAACAGATGAGCAGTTCTTA. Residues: CVSNEPTDEQFL.

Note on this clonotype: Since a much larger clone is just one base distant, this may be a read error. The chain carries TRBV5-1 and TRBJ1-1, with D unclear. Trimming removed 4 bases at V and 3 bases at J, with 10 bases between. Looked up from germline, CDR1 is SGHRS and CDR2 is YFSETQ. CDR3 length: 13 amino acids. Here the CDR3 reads CASSIRTYTEAFF. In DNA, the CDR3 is TGCGCCAGCAGCATAAGGACTTACACTGAAGCTTTCTTT.

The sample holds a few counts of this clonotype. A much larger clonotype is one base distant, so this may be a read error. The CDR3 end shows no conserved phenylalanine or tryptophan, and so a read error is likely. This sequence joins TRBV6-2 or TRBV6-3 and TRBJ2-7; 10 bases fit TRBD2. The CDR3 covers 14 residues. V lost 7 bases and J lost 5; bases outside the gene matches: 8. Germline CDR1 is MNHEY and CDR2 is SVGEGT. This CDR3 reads CASKPSGRGDEQYL. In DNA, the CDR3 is TGTGCCAGCAAACCTAGCGGGAGAGGAGACGAGCAGTACCTC.

The CDR3 sequence is CASIVNTRTSKNEQFF. Written as DNA, the CDR3 is TGTGCCAGCATCGTCAATACCCGGACTAGTAAGAATGAGCAGTTCTTC. The chain joins TRBV2 to TRBJ2-1; TRBD2 aligns across 7 bases. Germline V gene sequence: CDR1 SNHLY, CDR2 FYNNEI. The trim removed 7 bases at V and 7 bases at J, leaving 16 bases unmatched. This CDR3 is built from 16 residues.

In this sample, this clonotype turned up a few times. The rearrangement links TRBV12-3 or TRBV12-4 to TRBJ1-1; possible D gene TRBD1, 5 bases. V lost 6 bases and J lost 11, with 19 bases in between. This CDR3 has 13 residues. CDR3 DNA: TGTGCCAGCAGATATAGCGGGTTGGGGGGGGCTTTCTTT. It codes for CASRYSGLGGAFF.